These 29 T cell receptor beta chains came from one sample sequenced in a study of cytomegalovirus exposure and HLA in healthy donors. The PCR employed 60 Vbeta primers together with 13 Jbeta primers. Some clones are missing from TCRdb's copy, which holds only in-frame ones; the method was immunoSEQ multiplex PCR. This table holds about 230,000 clones, about three quarters found once. The sample comprised PBMCs. Receptors were obtained from a boy between 10 and 17 years old in good health and CMV-seronegative.

This sequence joins TRBV18 and TRBJ1-5; D uncertain. CDR1 is KGHSH, CDR2 LQKENI, per germline. The length of the CDR3 is 15 residues. With 2 bases removed from V and 3 bases from J, the gap between germline ends came to 11 bases. For the CDR3, the DNA is TGTGCCAGCTCACCATTTTCCAGTTACAATCAGCCCCAGCATTTT. Protein: CASSPFSSYNQPQHF.

The J gene is TRBJ2-2, the V gene TRBV2; D ambiguous. Germline CDR1 and CDR2: SNHLY and FYNNEI. This CDR3 has 15 amino acids. V lost 3 bases, J lost 0 bases, and 8 bases lay in between. The CDR3 loop reads CASSESRPNTGELFF. DNA of the CDR3: TGTGCCAGCAGTGAGTCTCGTCCGAACACCGGGGAGCTGTTTTTT. The full variable domain, with the rest looked up from reference TRBV2 and TRBJ2-2, is EPEVTQTPSHQVTQMGQEVILRCVPISNHLYFYWYRQILGQKVEFLVSFYNNEISEKSEIFDDQFSVERPDGSNFTLKIRSTKLEDSAMYFCASSESRPNTGELFFGEGSRLTVL.

This chain joins TRBV27 and TRBJ2-7; 7 bases fit TRBD1. The trim removed 0 bases at V and 1 base at J, leaving 6 bases unmatched. This CDR3 region has 16 residues. Germline V gene data show CDR1 as MNHEY and CDR2 as SMNVEV (reference sequence). CDR3 protein: CASSLSLGTVSYEQYF. The DNA for the CDR3 is TGTGCCAGCAGTTTATCTCTAGGGACAGTTTCCTACGAGCAGTACTTC.

This clone has only one observation. The chain combines TRBV11-3 with TRBJ1-1; D unresolved. Trimming removed 0 bases from V and 3 bases from J, with 5 bases in between. This CDR3 comprises 13 residues. Germline CDR1 is SGHNT and CDR2 is YENEEA. The CDR3 here is CASSLEPDTEAFF. The CDR3 DNA reads TGTGCCAGCAGCTTAGAGCCAGACACTGAAGCTTTCTTT.

V and J are TRBV13 and TRBJ1-2; D might be TRBD1 (5 bases). With 0 bases removed from V and 4 bases from J, the gap between germline ends came to 18 bases. The CDR3 length is 17 residues. CDR1 and CDR2 (germline): PRHDT, FYEKMQ (reference sequence). The chain's CDR3 is CASSLGLEGLKLYGYTF. CDR3 DNA sequence: TGTGCCAGCAGCTTAGGCCTGGAGGGGTTAAAGCTCTATGGCTACACCTTC. The whole variable domain, remainder taken from reference TRBV13 and TRBJ1-2, is AAGVIQSPRHLIKEKRETATLKCYPIPRHDTVYWYQQGPGQDPQFLISFYEKMQSDKGSIPDRFSAQQFSDYHSELNMSSLELGDSALYFCASSLGLEGLKLYGYTFGSGTRLTVV.

The rearrangement joins TRBV30 to TRBJ1-2, with 7 bases identical to TRBD1. J lost 4 bases, V lost 4 bases, and 9 bases had no gene match. This CDR3 contains 14 residues. Germline assignment: CDR1 GTSNPN and CDR2 SVGIG (reference sequence). CDR3 in amino acids: CAWNQGGPVYGYTF. As DNA, the CDR3 is TGTGCCTGGAATCAGGGGGGACCTGTCTATGGCTACACCTTC.

The V and J genes are TRBV18 and TRBJ1-5, with D possibly being TRBD1 (5 bases). V shed 5 bases and J shed 1 base, with 15 bases lying between them. The germline gives CDR1 KGHSH, CDR2 LQKENI. The CDR3 length is 16 residues. The CDR3 loop is CASSGRGDDSNQPQHF. CDR3 in DNA: TGTGCCAGCTCAGGGAGGGGAGACGACAGCAATCAGCCCCAGCATTTT.

CDR3 bases: TGTGCCACTCAGGATAGCGGAGGGGGCCCCAGCACAGATACGCAGTATTTT. Its protein is CATQDSGGGPSTDTQYF. The chain joins TRBV2 to TRBJ2-3; the D gene is possibly TRBD1 (7 bases). Trimming pared 10 bases from V and 0 bases from J, leaving 23 bases between. The CDR3 sequence is 17 residues long. Germline CDR1 and CDR2: SNHLY and FYNNEI.

This clone was seen once. The chain is built from TRBV4-1 and TRBJ1-5; no clear D gene. Germline loops: CDR1 MGHRA, CDR2 YSYEKL. Trimming pared 4 bases from V and 6 bases from J, leaving 22 bases between. This CDR3 contains 17 residues. The CDR3 protein is CASSPRSRQREAQPQHF. The CDR3 bases are TGCGCCAGCAGCCCGAGATCCCGGCAGAGAGAGGCTCAGCCCCAGCATTTT.

This chain links TRBV2 with TRBJ2-7; perhaps TRBD2 as D (6 bases). This CDR3 spans 13 amino acids. V shed 5 bases and J shed 3 bases, with 11 bases lying between them. CDR1 and CDR2 (germline): SNHLY, FYNNEI. This chain's CDR3 is CASSSGTDYEQYF. The CDR3 DNA reads TGTGCCAGCAGTTCCGGGACTGACTACGAGCAGTACTTC.

This rearrangement joins TRBV6-1 to TRBJ2-7, with 9 bases identical to TRBD2. This CDR3 is built from 15 residues. The trim removed 4 bases at V and 2 bases at J, leaving 6 bases unmatched. CDR1 and CDR2 from the germline V gene are MNHNS and SASEGT. The CDR3 here is CASSVLTSGTYEQYF. CDR3 nucleotides: TGTGCCAGCAGTGTTCTGACTAGCGGAACCTACGAGCAGTACTTC.

This rearrangement joins TRBV28 to TRBJ2-7, with D possibly matching TRBD2 (6 bases). This CDR3 is built from 13 residues. V was clipped by 7 bases and J by 3 bases, with 13 bases between them. The germline V gene encodes CDR1 MDHEN and CDR2 SYDVKM. CDR3 sequence reads: CASNPLTSYEQYF. The CDR3 DNA follows: TGTGCCAGCAACCCATTGACTAGCTACGAGCAGTACTTC.

This clone was seen a single time. The chain is built from TRBV4-2 and TRBJ2-7; 7 nucleotides align to TRBD1. Germline CDR1 LGHNA, CDR2 YNFKEQ. The CDR3 contains 15 residues. Trimming took 0 bases from V and 6 from J; bases not matched to a gene: 8. CDR3 sequence (DNA): TGTGCCAGCAGCCAAGATGGGAGACAGGGAAGCGAGCAGTACTTC. This codes for CASSQDGRQGSEQYF.

This clone was counted a single time. This same CDR3 is encoded by further DNA sequences in the sample. The rearrangement uses TRBV5-6 and TRBJ1-2; a weak D match, TRBD1 (5 bases). V shed 7 bases and J shed 8 bases, with 21 bases lying between them. Looked up from germline, CDR1 is SGHDT and CDR2 is YYEEEE. The CDR3 spans 14 residues. In DNA form, the CDR3 reads TGTGCCAGCTCCGGGGGGGTCTGGGTTAGAGGCTACACCTTC. This sequence encodes CASSGGVWVRGYTF.

The CDR3 loop reads CASSSTGVQGGYTF. CDR3 in DNA: TGTGCCAGCAGCTCAACAGGGGTCCAAGGTGGCTACACCTTC. The rearrangement uses TRBV5-4 and TRBJ1-2; 7 bases are a match to TRBD1. Germline lookup yields CDR1 SGHNT and CDR2 YYREEE (reference sequence). J lost 7 bases, V lost 3 bases, and 9 bases had no gene match. There are 14 residues in the CDR3.

V usage is TRBV18 and J usage is TRBJ1-6; 8 bases are a match to TRBD1. The germline CDR1 and CDR2 sequences are KGHSH and LQKENI. The CDR3 spans 15 residues. Trimming removed 3 bases from V and 8 bases from J; junction bases left unmatched: 6. For the CDR3, the DNA is TGTGCCAGCTCACCGCAGGGGGCACGGGATTCACCCCTCCACTTT. Amino acid sequence: CASSPQGARDSPLHF.

The chain links TRBV7-8 to TRBJ2-7; 8 bases match TRBD2. Looked up from germline, CDR1 is SGHVS and CDR2 is FQNEAQ. Losses at the gene ends were 2 bases for V and 4 bases for J; bases not matched to a gene: 10. The CDR3 has 16 residues. The chain's CDR3 is CASSLSSGSRTYEQYF. The DNA for the CDR3 is TGTGCCAGCAGCTTATCGAGCGGGAGCCGTACTTACGAGCAGTACTTC.

The sample holds a few counts of this clone. The V and J genes are TRBV19 and TRBJ2-3; D uncertain. CDR1 LNHDA and CDR2 SQIVND come from the germline V gene (reference sequence). Trimming stripped 7 bases from V and 2 bases from J, with 4 bases between. CDR3 length: 11 amino acids. For the CDR3, the DNA is TGTGCCAGTACCAACACAGATACGCAGTATTTT. This codes for CASTNTDTQYF.

Regarding this clone: This sample also contains other DNA sequences that code for the same CDR3. This chain connects TRBV5-1 to TRBJ2-3; 12 bases agree with TRBD2. This CDR3 has 16 residues. Germline values: CDR1 SGHRS, CDR2 YFSETQ. J lost 1 base, V lost 3 bases, and 3 bases had no gene match. DNA of the CDR3: TGCGCCAGCAGCTCGGGACTAGCGGGCCGCACAGATACGCAGTATTTT. Its protein is CASSSGLAGRTDTQYF.

About this clone itself: This CDR3 is also generated by other DNA sequences in the sample. The V and J genes are TRBV27 and TRBJ1-5; D perhaps matches TRBD1 (5 bases). Germline CDR1 MNHEY, CDR2 SMNVEV (reference sequence). V was pared by 0 bases and J by 7 bases, with 10 bases between. The CDR3 runs 14 residues. The CDR3 coding sequence is TGTGCCAGCAGTTTATCCGGTCAGGGACAGCCCCAGCATTTT. Amino acids: CASSLSGQGQPQHF.

The rearrangement joins TRBV16 to TRBJ1-2; D call uncertain. Trimming pared 5 bases from V and 4 bases from J, leaving 11 bases between. This CDR3 has 13 amino acids. The germline gives CDR1 KGHSY, CDR2 FQNENV. The CDR3 DNA sequence: TGTGCCAGCAGCACCCAAACGGTCTATGGCTACACCTTC. This translates into CASSTQTVYGYTF.

This chain uses TRBV5-1 with TRBJ1-2; 9 bases are shared with TRBD1. The germline V gene has CDR1 SGHRS and CDR2 YFSETQ. The trim removed 3 bases at V and 6 bases at J, leaving 3 bases unmatched. The CDR3 covers 13 residues. CDR3 loop: CASSSQGANGYTF. DNA for the CDR3: TGCGCCAGCAGCTCACAGGGGGCGAATGGCTACACCTTC.

The CDR3 DNA follows: TGTGCCAGCAGCGTAGCCGACACTCTGGATTCACCCCTCCACTTT. Amino acid sequence: CASSVADTLDSPLHF. The genes are TRBV9 and TRBJ1-6; D is undetermined. The V and J ends lost 0 bases and 8 bases respectively, with 12 bases between them. This CDR3 is built from 15 residues. Looked up from germline, CDR1 is SGDLS and CDR2 is YYNGEE.

The chain recombines TRBV6-1 with TRBJ1-1, with D perhaps matching TRBD1 (5 bases). The V gene lost 11 bases and the J gene lost 3 bases, with 22 bases spanning the gap. CDR1 MNHNS and CDR2 SASEGT come from the germline V gene. The CDR3 has 15 amino acids. The CDR3, as DNA: TGTGCCGGGGGTTTCAGTGGGCGGGGGGACACTGAAGCTTTCTTT. Translated, it gives CAGGFSGRGDTEAFF.

V is TRBV5-1 and J is TRBJ1-5; D is possibly TRBD1 (5 bases). Germline V CDR1 and CDR2: SGHRS, YFSETQ. There are 15 residues in the CDR3. The V gene lost 4 bases and the J gene lost 4 bases, with 15 bases spanning the gap. This CDR3 is CASSPWDSWNQPQHF. The CDR3 region has the DNA TGCGCCAGCAGCCCCTGGGACTCCTGGAATCAGCCCCAGCATTTT.

The gene calls are TRBV5-6 and TRBJ2-7, with 10 bases identical to TRBD1. CDR3 length equals 15 residues. V shed 4 bases, J shed 2 bases, and the junction held 6 bases outside the gene matches. The germline V gene has CDR1 SGHDT and CDR2 YYEEEE. The CDR3 is CASSVWDRGPYEQYF. DNA for the CDR3: TGTGCCAGCAGCGTGTGGGACAGGGGCCCCTACGAGCAGTACTTC.

This clone was detected once. J is TRBJ1-2 and V is TRBV6-1, with a tentative D call TRBD1 (5 bases). The CDR3 contains 13 residues. CDR1 and CDR2 (germline): MNHNS, SASEGT. The V end was cut by 6 bases, the J end by 3 bases, with 11 bases between. The CDR3 sequence is CASRLGGDYGYTF. The CDR3 coding sequence is TGTGCCAGCAGGCTCGGGGGAGACTATGGCTACACCTTC.

The rearrangement uses TRBV14 and TRBJ2-1; D gene uncertain. CDR3 length: 16 residues. V gave up 0 bases and J gave up 7 bases, with 16 bases separating them. Germline CDR1 is SGHDN and CDR2 is FVKESK. CDR3 protein: CASSQDRYSFLNEQFF. CDR3 in DNA: TGTGCCAGCAGCCAAGATCGCTACAGCTTTTTGAATGAGCAGTTCTTC.

The chain carries TRBV5-6 and TRBJ1-4, with TRBD1 as a possible D gene (6 bases). This CDR3 has 15 amino acids. Germline assignment: CDR1 SGHDT and CDR2 YYEEEE. The ends were cut back, 3 bases at V and 0 bases at J, with 9 bases in the middle. The CDR3, as DNA: TGTGCCAGCAGCTCTACAGGGACAACTAATGAAAAACTGTTTTTT. Protein: CASSSTGTTNEKLFF.